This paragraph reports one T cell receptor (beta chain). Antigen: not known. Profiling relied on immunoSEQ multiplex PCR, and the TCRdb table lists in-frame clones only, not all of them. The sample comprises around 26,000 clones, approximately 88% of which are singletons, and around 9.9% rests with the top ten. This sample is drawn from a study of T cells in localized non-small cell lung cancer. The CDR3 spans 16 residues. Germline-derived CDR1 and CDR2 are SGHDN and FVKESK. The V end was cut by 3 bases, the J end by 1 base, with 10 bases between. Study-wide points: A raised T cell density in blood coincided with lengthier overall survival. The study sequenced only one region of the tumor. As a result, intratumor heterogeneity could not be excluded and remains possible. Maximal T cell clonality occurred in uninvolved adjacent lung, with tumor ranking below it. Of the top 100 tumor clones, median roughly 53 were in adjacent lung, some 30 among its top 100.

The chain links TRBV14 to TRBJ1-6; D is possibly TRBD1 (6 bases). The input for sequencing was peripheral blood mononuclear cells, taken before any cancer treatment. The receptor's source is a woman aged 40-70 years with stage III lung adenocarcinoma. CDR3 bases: TGTGCCAGCAGCCACCCCCAGGGGTCCTATAATTCACCCCTCCACTTT. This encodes CASSHPQGSYNSPLHF. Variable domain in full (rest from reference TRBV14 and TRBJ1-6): EAGVTQFPSHSVIEKGQTVTLRCDPISGHDNLYWYRRVMGKEIKFLLHFVKESKQDESGMPNNRFLAERTGGTYSTLKVQPAELEDSGVYFCASSHPQGSYNSPLHFGNGTRLTVT.